The TCR beta chain described here comes from a study of type 1 regulatory T cells. Turning to the study itself: T-allo10 is an in vitro-generated, Tr1-enriched CD4 T cell product specific for alloantigen.

TCRdb re-called the reads through MiXCR, storing one row per CDR3 protein. The profile shows approximately 42,000 distinct CDR3 sequences, less than 15% of them singletons. As for this clonotype: What it binds is unknown.

V lost 0 bases, J lost 2 bases, and 1 base stayed unmatched. CDR3 size: 15 residues. The germline V gene encodes CDR1 SGHTA and CDR2 FQGNSA. The study, taken as a whole, reports: Compared with non-Tr1 cells, Tr1 cells showed a narrower TCR repertoire.

The sample consisted of cultured non-Tr1 T cells, either the whole culture or a sorted T cell fraction (not recorded which). The origin of this receptor is a human donor in good health. V usage is TRBV7-2 and J usage is TRBJ2-3; 8 bases align to TRBD2. The CDR3 loop reads CASSLAAGATDTQYF. CDR3 nucleotide sequence: TGTGCCAGCAGCTTAGCAGCGGGGGCCACAGATACGCAGTATTTT.